The clone carrying this T cell receptor (beta chain) was found a few times. The antigen is undetermined. At one end the junction does not follow the germline gene, possibly because of a read error. The data are from a study of beta chain features in type 1 diabetes. Sequencing targeted expressed TCRB transcripts, as all isolated RNA had been reverse transcribed. TCRdb's copy holds only in-frame clones and misses some; the assay was immunoSEQ multiplex PCR. The table records about 320,000 clones, 11% to 15% of them present only once. The study's findings and limits: VDJ junctions from patients with type 1 diabetes contained fewer insertions and more deletions. TCRB rearrangement may or may not be influenced by HLA type; here this remained unresolved.

Germline CDR1 MNHEY, CDR2 SVGAGI. The CDR3 covers 11 residues. The chain employs TRBV6-5 and TRBJ2-7, with a possible D match to TRBD2 (6 bases). The sequence derives from a man aged 25 to 45 in good health. The specimen was central memory CD4+ T cells from blood. Written as DNA, the CDR3 is TGTGCCAGCAGTTACAGCTGGGAGGCTTGGTTC. It specifies CASSYSWEAWF.